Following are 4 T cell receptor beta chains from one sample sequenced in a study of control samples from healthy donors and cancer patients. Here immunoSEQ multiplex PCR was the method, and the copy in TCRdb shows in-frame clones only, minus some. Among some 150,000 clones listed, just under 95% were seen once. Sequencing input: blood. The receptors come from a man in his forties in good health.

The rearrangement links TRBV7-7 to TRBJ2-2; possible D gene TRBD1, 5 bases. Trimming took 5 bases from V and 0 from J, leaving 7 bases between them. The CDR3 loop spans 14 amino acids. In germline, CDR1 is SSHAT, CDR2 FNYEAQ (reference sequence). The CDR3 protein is CASSQGSNTGELFF. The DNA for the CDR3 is TGTGCCAGCAGCCAGGGTTCGAACACCGGGGAGCTGTTTTTT.

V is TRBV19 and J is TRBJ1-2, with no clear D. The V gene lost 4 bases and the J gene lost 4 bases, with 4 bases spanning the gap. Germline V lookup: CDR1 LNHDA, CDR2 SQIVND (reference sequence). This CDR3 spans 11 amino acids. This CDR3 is CASSTFYGYTF. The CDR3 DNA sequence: TGTGCCAGTAGTACCTTCTATGGCTACACCTTC. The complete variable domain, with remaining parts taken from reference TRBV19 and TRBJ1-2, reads DGGITQSPKYLFRKEGQNVTLSCEQNLNHDAMYWYRQDPGQGLRLIYYSQIVNDFQKGDIAEGYSVSREKKESFPLTVTSAQKNPTAFYLCASSTFYGYTFGSGTRLTVV.

CDR3 loop: CASSSETDSRDTIYF. As DNA, the CDR3 is TGTGCCAGTAGTTCGGAAACAGACTCTCGGGACACCATATATTTT. This chain uses TRBV19 with TRBJ1-3; D call uncertain. Trimming removed 5 bases at V and 8 bases at J, with 19 bases between. Germline CDR1 is LNHDA and CDR2 is SQIVND (reference sequence). This CDR3 has 15 residues. The full variable domain, with the rest looked up from reference TRBV19 and TRBJ1-3, is DGGITQSPKYLFRKEGQNVTLSCEQNLNHDAMYWYRQDPGQGLRLIYYSQIVNDFQKGDIAEGYSVSREKKESFPLTVTSAQKNPTAFYLCASSSETDSRDTIYFGEGSWLTVV.

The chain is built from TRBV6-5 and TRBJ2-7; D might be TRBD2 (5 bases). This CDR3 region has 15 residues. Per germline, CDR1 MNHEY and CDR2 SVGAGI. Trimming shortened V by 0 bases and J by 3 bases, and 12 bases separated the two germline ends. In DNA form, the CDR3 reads TGTGCCAGCAGTTACTCGACTATAGGCGACTACGAGCAGTACTTC. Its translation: CASSYSTIGDYEQYF.